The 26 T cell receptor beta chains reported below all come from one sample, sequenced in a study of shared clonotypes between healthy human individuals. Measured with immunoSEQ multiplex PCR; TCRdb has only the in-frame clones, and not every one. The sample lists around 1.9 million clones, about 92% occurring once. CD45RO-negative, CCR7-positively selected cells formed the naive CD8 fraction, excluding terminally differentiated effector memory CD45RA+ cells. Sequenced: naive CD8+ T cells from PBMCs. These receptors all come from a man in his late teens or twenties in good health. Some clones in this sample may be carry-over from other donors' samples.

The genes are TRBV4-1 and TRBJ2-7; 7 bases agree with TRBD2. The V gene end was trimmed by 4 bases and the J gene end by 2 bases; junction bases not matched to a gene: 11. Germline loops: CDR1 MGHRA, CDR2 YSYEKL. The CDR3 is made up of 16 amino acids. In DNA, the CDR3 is TGCGCCAGCAGCCGACAAGGGCTTGCGGGAGCCTACGAGCAGTACTTC. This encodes CASSRQGLAGAYEQYF.

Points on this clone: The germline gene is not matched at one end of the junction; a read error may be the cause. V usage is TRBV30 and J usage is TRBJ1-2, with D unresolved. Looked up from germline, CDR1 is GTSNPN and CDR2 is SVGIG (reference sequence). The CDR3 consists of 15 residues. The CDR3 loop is CAWGVPLTPYAGYTF. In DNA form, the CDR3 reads TGTGCCTGGGGTGTACCCCTGACACCGTATGCTGGCTACACCTTC.

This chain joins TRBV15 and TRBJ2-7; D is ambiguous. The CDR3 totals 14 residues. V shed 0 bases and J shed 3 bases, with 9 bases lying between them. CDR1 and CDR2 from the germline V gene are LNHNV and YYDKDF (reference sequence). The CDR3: CATSREGRSYEQYF. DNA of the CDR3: TGTGCCACCAGCAGAGAAGGGCGGAGCTACGAGCAGTACTTC.

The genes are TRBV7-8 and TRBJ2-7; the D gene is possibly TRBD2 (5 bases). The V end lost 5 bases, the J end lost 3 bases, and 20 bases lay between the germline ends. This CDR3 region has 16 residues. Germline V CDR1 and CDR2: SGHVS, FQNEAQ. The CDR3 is CASSRTGSGGYYEQYF. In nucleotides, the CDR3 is TGTGCCAGCAGCCGCACGGGAAGTGGCGGGTACTACGAGCAGTACTTC.

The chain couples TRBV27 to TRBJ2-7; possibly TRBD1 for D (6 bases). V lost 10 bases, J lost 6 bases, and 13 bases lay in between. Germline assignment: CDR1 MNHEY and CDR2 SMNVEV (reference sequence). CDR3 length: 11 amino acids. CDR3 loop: CATMAGVEQYF. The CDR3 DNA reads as TGTGCCACCATGGCAGGGGTCGAGCAGTACTTC.

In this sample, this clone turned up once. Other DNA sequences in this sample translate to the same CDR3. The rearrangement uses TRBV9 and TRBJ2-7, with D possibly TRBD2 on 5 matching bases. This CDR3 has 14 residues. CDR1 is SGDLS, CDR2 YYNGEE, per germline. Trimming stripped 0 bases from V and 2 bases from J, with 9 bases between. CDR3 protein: CASSVGGSAYEQYF. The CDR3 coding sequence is TGTGCCAGCAGCGTAGGAGGGAGCGCCTACGAGCAGTACTTC.

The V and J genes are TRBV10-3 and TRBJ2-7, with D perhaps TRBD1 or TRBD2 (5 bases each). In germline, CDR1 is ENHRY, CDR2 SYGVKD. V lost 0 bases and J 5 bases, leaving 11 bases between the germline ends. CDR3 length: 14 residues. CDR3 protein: CAISESVGENEQYF. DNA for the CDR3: TGTGCCATCAGTGAGTCGGTGGGGGAAAACGAGCAGTACTTC.

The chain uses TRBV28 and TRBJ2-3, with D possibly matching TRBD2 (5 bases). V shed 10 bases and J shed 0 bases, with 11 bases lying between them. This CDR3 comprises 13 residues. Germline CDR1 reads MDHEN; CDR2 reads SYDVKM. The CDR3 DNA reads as TGTGCCATTAGCGCCCTCAGCACAGATACGCAGTATTTT. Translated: CAISALSTDTQYF.

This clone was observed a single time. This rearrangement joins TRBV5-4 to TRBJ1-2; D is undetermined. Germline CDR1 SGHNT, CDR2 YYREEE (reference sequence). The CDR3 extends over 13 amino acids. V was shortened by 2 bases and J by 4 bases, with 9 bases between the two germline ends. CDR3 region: CASSFVGTYGYTF. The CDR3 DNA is TGTGCCAGCAGCTTTGTAGGTACCTATGGCTACACCTTC.

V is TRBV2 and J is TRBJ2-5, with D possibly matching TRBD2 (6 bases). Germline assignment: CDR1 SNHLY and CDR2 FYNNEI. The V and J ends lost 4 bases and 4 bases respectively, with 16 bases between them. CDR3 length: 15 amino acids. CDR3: CASSVSPGVGETQYF. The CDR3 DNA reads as TGTGCCAGCAGTGTGTCCCCGGGGGTAGGAGAGACCCAGTACTTC.

The CDR3 DNA sequence: TGTGCCAGCAGCCCGAAGCGGGAGGGCCCAGATACGCAGTATTTT. It specifies CASSPKREGPDTQYF. V gene TRBV14 combines with J gene TRBJ2-3, with 10 bases that match TRBD2. The CDR3 length is 15 residues. J lost 4 bases, V lost 4 bases, and 5 bases had no gene match. From germline, CDR1 is SGHDN and CDR2 FVKESK.

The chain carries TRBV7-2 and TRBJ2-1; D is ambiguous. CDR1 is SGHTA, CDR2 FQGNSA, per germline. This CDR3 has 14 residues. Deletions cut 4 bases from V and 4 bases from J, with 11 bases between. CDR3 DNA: TGTGCCAGCAGCTCGACACGGGTTTACAATGAGCAGTTCTTC. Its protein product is CASSSTRVYNEQFF.

The CDR3 bases are TGTGCCAGCAAACCCCCTGGACTAGCCCACGAGCAGTACTTC. Protein: CASKPPGLAHEQYF. The rearrangement links TRBV28 to TRBJ2-7; TRBD2 matches 8 bases. The CDR3 extends over 14 amino acids. CDR1 and CDR2 (germline): MDHEN, SYDVKM. V gave up 7 bases and J gave up 5 bases; unmatched junction bases: 10. Full variable domain (outside the CDR3, taken from reference TRBV28 and TRBJ2-7): DVKVTQSSRYLVKRTGEKVFLECVQDMDHENMFWYRQDPGLGLRLIYFSYDVKMKEKGDIPEGYSVSREKKERFSLILESASTNQTSMYLCASKPPGLAHEQYFGPGTRLTVT.

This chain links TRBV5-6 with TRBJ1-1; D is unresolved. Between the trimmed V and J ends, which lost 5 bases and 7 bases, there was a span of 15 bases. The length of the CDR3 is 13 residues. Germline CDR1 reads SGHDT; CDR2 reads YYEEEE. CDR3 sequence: CASSLIRTYEAFF. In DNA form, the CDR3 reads TGTGCCAGCAGTCTAATTAGGACCTATGAAGCTTTCTTT.

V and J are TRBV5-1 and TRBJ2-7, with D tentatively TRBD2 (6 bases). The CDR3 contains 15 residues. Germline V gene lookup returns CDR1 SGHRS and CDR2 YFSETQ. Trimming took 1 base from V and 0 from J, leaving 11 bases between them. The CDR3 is CASSLYSGSSYEQYF. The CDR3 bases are TGCGCCAGCAGCTTGTATAGCGGAAGCTCCTACGAGCAGTACTTC.

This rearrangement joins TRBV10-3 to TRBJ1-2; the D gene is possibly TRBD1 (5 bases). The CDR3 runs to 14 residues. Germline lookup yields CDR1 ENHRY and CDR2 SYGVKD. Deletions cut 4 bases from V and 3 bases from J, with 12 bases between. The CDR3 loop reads CAISVGAGDYGYTF. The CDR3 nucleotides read TGTGCCATCAGTGTAGGGGCGGGCGACTATGGCTACACCTTC.

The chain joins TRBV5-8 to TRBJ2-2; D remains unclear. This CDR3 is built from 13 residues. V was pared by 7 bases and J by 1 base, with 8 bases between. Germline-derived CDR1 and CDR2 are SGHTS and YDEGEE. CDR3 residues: CASPPGNTGELFF. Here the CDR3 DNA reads TGTGCCAGCCCTCCAGGGAACACCGGGGAGCTGTTTTTT.

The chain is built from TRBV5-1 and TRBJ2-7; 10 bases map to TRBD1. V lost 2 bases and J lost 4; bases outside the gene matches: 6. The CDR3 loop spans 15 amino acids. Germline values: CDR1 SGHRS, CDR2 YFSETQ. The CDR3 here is CASSFRDRGVYEQYF. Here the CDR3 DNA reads TGCGCCAGCAGCTTTAGGGACAGGGGTGTATACGAGCAGTACTTC.

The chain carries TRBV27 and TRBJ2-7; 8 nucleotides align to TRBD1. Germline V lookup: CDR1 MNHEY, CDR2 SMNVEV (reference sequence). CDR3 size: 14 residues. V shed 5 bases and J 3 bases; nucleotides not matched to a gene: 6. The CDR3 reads CASSATGALYEQYF. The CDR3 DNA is TGTGCCAGCAGTGCGACAGGGGCTCTCTACGAGCAGTACTTC.

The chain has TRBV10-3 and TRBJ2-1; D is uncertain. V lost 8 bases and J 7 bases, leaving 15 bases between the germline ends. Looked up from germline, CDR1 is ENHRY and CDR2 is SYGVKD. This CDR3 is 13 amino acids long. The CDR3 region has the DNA TGTGCCATCTCTACCAGTCGTGGGAATGAGCAGTTCTTC. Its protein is CAISTSRGNEQFF.

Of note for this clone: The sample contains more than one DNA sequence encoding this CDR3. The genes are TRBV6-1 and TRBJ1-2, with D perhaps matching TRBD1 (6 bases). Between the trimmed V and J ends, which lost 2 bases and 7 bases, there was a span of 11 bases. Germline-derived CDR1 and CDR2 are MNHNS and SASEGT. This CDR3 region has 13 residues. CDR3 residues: CASSETGLGGYTF. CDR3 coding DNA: TGTGCCAGCAGTGAAACAGGGTTGGGTGGCTACACCTTC.

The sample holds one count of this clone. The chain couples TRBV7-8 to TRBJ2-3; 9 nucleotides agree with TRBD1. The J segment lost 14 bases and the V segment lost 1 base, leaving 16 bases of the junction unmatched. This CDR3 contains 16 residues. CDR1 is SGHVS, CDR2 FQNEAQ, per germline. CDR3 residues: CASSLGNRGLGEVGYF. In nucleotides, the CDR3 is TGTGCCAGCAGCTTAGGCAACAGGGGGCTCGGAGAAGTCGGGTATTTT.

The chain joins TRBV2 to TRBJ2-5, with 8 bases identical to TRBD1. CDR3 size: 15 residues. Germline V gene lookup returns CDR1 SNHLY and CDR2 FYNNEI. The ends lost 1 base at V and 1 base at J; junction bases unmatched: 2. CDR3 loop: CASSEGGQVQETQYF. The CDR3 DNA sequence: TGTGCCAGCAGTGAAGGGGGACAGGTCCAAGAGACCCAGTACTTC.

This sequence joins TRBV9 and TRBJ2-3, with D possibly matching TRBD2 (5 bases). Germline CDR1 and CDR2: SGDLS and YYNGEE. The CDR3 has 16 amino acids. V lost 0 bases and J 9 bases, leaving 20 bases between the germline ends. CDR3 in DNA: TGTGCCAGCAGCGTAGGAACCCGACCGGTGGGCGGGACGCAGTATTTT. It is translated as CASSVGTRPVGGTQYF. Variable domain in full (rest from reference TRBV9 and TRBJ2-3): DSGVTQTPKHLITATGQRVTLRCSPRSGDLSVYWYQQSLDQGLQFLIQYYNGEERAKGNILERFSAQQFPDLHSELNLSSLELGDSALYFCASSVGTRPVGGTQYFGPGTRLTVL.

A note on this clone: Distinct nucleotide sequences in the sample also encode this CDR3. The CDR3 spells CASSFRGLGTEAFF. The CDR3 bases are TGTGCCAGCAGTTTCAGGGGGCTGGGGACTGAAGCTTTCTTT. The rearrangement uses TRBV27 and TRBJ1-1, with TRBD1 identical over 8 bases. CDR1 and CDR2 (germline): MNHEY, SMNVEV (reference sequence). CDR3 length: 14 amino acids. The V segment lost 3 bases and the J segment 5 bases; nucleotides outside the gene matches: 5.

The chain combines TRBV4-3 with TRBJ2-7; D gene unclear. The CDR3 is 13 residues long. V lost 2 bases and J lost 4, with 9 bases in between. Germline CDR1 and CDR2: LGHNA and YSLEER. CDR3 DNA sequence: TGCGCCAGCAGCCAATGGTTAGGTTACGAGCAGTACTTC. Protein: CASSQWLGYEQYF.